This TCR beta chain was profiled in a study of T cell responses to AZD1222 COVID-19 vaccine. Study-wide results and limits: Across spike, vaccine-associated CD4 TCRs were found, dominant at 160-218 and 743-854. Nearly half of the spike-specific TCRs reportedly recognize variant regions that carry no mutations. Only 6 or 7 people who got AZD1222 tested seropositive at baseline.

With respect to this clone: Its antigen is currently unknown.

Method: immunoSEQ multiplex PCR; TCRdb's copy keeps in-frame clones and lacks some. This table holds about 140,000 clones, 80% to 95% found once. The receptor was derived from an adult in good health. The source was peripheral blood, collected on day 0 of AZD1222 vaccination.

The CDR3 loop reads CASSHRQSSYNEQFF. In DNA form, the CDR3 reads TGTGCCAGCAGCCATAGACAGAGCTCCTACAATGAGCAGTTCTTC. This sequence joins TRBV7-9 and TRBJ2-1; D possibly corresponds to TRBD1 (5 bases). Germline CDR1 SEHNR, CDR2 FQNEAQ (reference sequence). This CDR3 has 15 residues. V lost 5 bases, J lost 0 bases, and 11 bases lay in between.